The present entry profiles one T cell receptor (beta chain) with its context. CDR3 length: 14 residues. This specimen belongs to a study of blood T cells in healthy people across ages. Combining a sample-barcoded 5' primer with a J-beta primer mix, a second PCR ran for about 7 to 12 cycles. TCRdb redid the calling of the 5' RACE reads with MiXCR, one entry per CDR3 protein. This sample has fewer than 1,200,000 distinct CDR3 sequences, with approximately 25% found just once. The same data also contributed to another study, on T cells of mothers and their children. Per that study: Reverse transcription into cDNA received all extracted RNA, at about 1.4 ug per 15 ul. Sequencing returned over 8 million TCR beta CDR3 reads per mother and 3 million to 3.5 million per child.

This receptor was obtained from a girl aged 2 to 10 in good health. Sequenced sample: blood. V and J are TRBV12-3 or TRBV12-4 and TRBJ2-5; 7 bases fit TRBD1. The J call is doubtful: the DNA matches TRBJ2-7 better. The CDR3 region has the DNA TGTGCCAGCAGTCCCTGGACAGGTTTTAACGAGCAGTACTTC. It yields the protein CASSPWTGFNEQYF.